The clone carrying this T cell receptor beta chain was detected a few times. Its antigen remains unidentified. Notes on the study in general: Tumor Tregs overlapped most with tumor, then blood, naive CD4+ cells. Larger-cohort validation covered only one TCR beta V-J rearrangement. Tumor memory CD4+ T cell TCR gene usage was found to cluster with blood and lymph node memory CD4+ cells and with lymph node naive CD4+ cells.

Constant-region reverse primers amplified full-length variable regions, followed by semi-nested Nested Universal Primer A PCR. TCRdb passed the 5' RACE reads through MiXCR, listing each CDR3 protein once. The data contain tens of thousands of distinct CDR3 sequences, around 26% of them singletons. CDR1 and CDR2 (germline): DFQATT, SNEGSKA (reference sequence). The CDR3 is 15 residues long. V dropped 0 bases and J dropped 2; count of bases not matched to a gene: 4. Sequencing input: naive CD4+ T cells sorted from blood. Sample subset: naive CD4+ T cells, CD4+CD45RA+CD25-. This rearrangement joins TRBV20-1 to TRBJ2-7, with 10 positions matching TRBD2. This sequence originates from a female donor with breast cancer. The CDR3 spells CSARDRLAGAYEQYF. CDR3 sequence (DNA): TGCAGTGCTAGAGATCGACTAGCGGGTGCCTACGAGCAGTACTTC.